This T cell receptor beta chain derives from a study of cytomegalovirus exposure and HLA in healthy donors. Notes on the study in general: The classifier was said to identify cytomegalovirus status with high specificity and sensitivity. DRB1 had the most TCR associations and HLA-C the fewest, a later analysis found, with rates varying by HLA locus. A missense DCLRE1C variant was associated with V- and J-gene trimming of TCR beta chains in a later analysis, and an independent cohort replicated the association. A later analysis found that most CMV-associated TCR beta chains appeared HLA-restricted.

The PCR had 60 Vbeta and 13 Jbeta primers. Here immunoSEQ multiplex PCR was the method, and the copy in TCRdb shows in-frame clones only, minus some. The repertoire includes 150,000 to 170,000 clones, 60% to 85% of them detected once, and 4% sits in the top ten. This clone showed up just a few times. What it recognizes is unknown. Sequenced material: PBMCs. The origin of this receptor is a woman aged 40-49 years in good health and CMV-seronegative.

In nucleotides, the CDR3 is TGTGCCAGCAGGCGATCAGATACGCAGTATTTT. This codes for CASRRSDTQYF. The chain uses TRBV6-5 and TRBJ2-3; D is ambiguous. The CDR3 contains 11 residues. V lost 6 bases to trimming and J lost 4 bases, with 5 bases between them. The germline CDR1 and CDR2 sequences are MNHEY and SVGAGI.